Listed below are T cell receptor beta chains from one sample, sequenced in a study of T cell clusters in autoimmune cytopenias. Following a re-call of the multiplex PCR reads, TCRdb has one entry per CDR3 protein and lacks DNA. This repertoire includes about 6,000 distinct CDR3 sequences. The sequenced sample consisted of peripheral blood. All receptors derive from a human donor with an autoimmune cytopenia or autoimmune hepatitis (not recorded which). Both conserved end residues are part of each CDR3. Fields, in order: J gene, clone size, V gene, CDR3 protein. Not every row has a clone size; where given, it reads once, few, many or a size class.

J: TRBJ2-7; size: medium-sized; V: TRBV12-3/TRBV12-4; CDR3: CASSRRTYEQYF
J: TRBJ1-2; size: NA; V: TRBV6-5; CDR3: CASREGGQQNYGYTF
J: TRBJ1-5; size: NA; V: TRBV30; CDR3: CAWSVQGNNQPQHF
J: TRBJ2-5; size: NA; V: TRBV5-1; CDR3: CASSLAKTSGETQYF
J: TRBJ1-1; size: NA; V: TRBV6-1; CDR3: CASSPRTGGNTEAFF
J: TRBJ2-6; size: large; V: TRBV6-1; CDR3: CASSEDSSGANVLTF
J: TRBJ2-7; size: NA; V: TRBV30; CDR3: CAWRPGQGVNEQYF
J: TRBJ2-3; size: medium-sized; V: TRBV7-6; CDR3: CASSLEGDYTDTQYF
J: TRBJ2-1; size: medium-sized; V: TRBV18; CDR3: CASSPSRGEYNEQFF
J: TRBJ1-2; size: medium-sized; V: TRBV6-5; CDR3: CASTDKADYGYTF
J: TRBJ2-7; size: medium-sized; V: TRBV11-3; CDR3: CASSLDSYEQYF
J: TRBJ1-4; size: medium-sized; V: TRBV15; CDR3: CATSREGDRVFEKLFF
J: TRBJ1-4; size: medium-sized; V: TRBV29-1; CDR3: CSVERPDEKLFF
J: TRBJ2-6; size: medium-sized; V: TRBV6-2/TRBV6-3; CDR3: CASTAAWTGANVLTF
J: TRBJ2-2; size: NA; V: TRBV29-1; CDR3: CSAKDGRNRTGAGELFF
J: TRBJ1-4; size: medium-sized; V: TRBV19; CDR3: CASGTGYEKLFF
J: TRBJ2-2; size: large; V: TRBV30; CDR3: CAWSPGHNTGELFF
J: TRBJ1-5; size: NA; V: TRBV24-1; CDR3: CATSEPGTGPGQPQHF
J: TRBJ2-1; size: NA; V: TRBV5-4; CDR3: CASSLRDRNNEQFF
J: TRBJ1-1; size: NA; V: TRBV11-1; CDR3: CASSRQAYTEAFF
J: TRBJ2-3; size: NA; V: TRBV11-3; CDR3: CASSLGLAGGGDTQYF
J: TRBJ2-5; size: NA; V: TRBV5-6; CDR3: CASSFYRAQETQYF
J: TRBJ2-2; size: NA; V: TRBV6-1; CDR3: CASIEPGPNTGELFF
J: TRBJ2-5; size: NA; V: TRBV11-1; CDR3: CASSLAGGGAETQYF
J: TRBJ2-3; size: medium-sized; V: TRBV27; CDR3: CASSLGDRGGNTQYF
J: TRBJ2-1; size: medium-sized; V: TRBV19; CDR3: CASSITGTGDVDEQFF
J: TRBJ2-3; size: medium-sized; V: TRBV19; CDR3: CASSNGQGLDTQYF
J: TRBJ2-1; size: medium-sized; V: TRBV7-2; CDR3: CASSLSVAGDGYNEQFF
J: TRBJ1-2; size: medium-sized; V: TRBV29-1; CDR3: CSVARSDGYTF
J: TRBJ2-7; size: NA; V: TRBV27; CDR3: CASSSRGQGLEQYF
J: TRBJ1-1; size: NA; V: TRBV12-3/TRBV12-4; CDR3: CASSRGSDTEAFF
J: TRBJ1-1; size: medium-sized; V: TRBV29-1; CDR3: CRTGCRIGWAFF
J: TRBJ2-1; size: NA; V: TRBV10-2; CDR3: CASSDSGQGYEQFF
J: TRBJ1-6; size: NA; V: TRBV24-1; CDR3: CATSELADFPMSVYNSPLHF
J: TRBJ2-3; size: NA; V: TRBV7-6; CDR3: CASSLAGATDTQYF
J: TRBJ2-3; size: medium-sized; V: TRBV12-3/TRBV12-4; CDR3: CASSPHGGGTQYF
J: TRBJ1-2; size: NA; V: TRBV7-2; CDR3: CAISLSARENYGYTF
J: TRBJ2-1; size: NA; V: TRBV11-3; CDR3: CASSLVLGLAGEQFF
J: TRBJ2-7; size: medium-sized; V: TRBV20-1; CDR3: CSERGVHEQYF
J: TRBJ2-2; size: medium-sized; V: TRBV30; CDR3: CAWRQGNTGELFF
J: TRBJ2-7; size: medium-sized; V: TRBV6-5; CDR3: CASRTEDRAYYEQYF
J: TRBJ2-6; size: NA; V: TRBV18; CDR3: CASSPLESRTGANVLTF
J: TRBJ1-5; size: medium-sized; V: TRBV11-3; CDR3: CASSSSSNQPQHF
J: TRBJ1-1; size: NA; V: TRBV5-6; CDR3: CASSHQGSNRGRTEACF
J: TRBJ2-7; size: medium-sized; V: TRBV7-7; CDR3: CASSLGGSEQYF
J: TRBJ1-4; size: NA; V: TRBV6-5; CDR3: CASRGNRGTNEKLFF
J: TRBJ2-6; size: NA; V: TRBV7-6; CDR3: CASSLFGTPNSGANVLTF
J: TRBJ2-2; size: medium-sized; V: TRBV29-1; CDR3: CSVIPTSTGELFF
J: TRBJ2-5; size: medium-sized; V: TRBV19; CDR3: CASSRPGTGDQETQYF
J: TRBJ1-2; size: medium-sized; V: TRBV29-1; CDR3: CSVPEINYGYTF
J: TRBJ1-2; size: NA; V: TRBV5-1; CDR3: CASSLAQGGGYTF
J: TRBJ2-7; size: NA; V: TRBV5-1; CDR3: CASRGSYEQYF
J: TRBJ1-2; size: medium-sized; V: TRBV6-5; CDR3: CASSYGEVNGYTF
J: TRBJ1-1; size: medium-sized; V: TRBV29-1; CDR3: CSVGDRANTEAFF